This TCR beta chain was recovered during a study of blood T cell repertoires in COVID-19. Individuals drawn from 24 US areas were about 18 to 90 years old. Participant reports of clinical history set cohort assignment. Losses at the gene ends were 3 bases for V and 7 bases for J; bases not matched to a gene: 4. This CDR3 has 14 residues. Germline-derived CDR1 and CDR2 are SGHNT and YYREEE (reference sequence). Original processing methods: Reference gene primers were amplified, and this amplification served to estimate nucleated cell counts. The protocol was immunoSEQ multiplex PCR, while the TCRdb copy is restricted to in-frame clones and leaves out a portion. The DNA was the basis for D and trimming; V, J and clone size are from that table. The table has about 330,000 clones, roughly 90% seen once. The sample holds a few counts of this clone.

This clonotype was obtained from a woman aged 25 to 39 who had recovered from COVID-19. V usage is TRBV5-4 and J usage is TRBJ1-2, with 12 bases that match TRBD1. Material: PBMCs or T cells enriched from blood (not recorded which). The CDR3: CASSSGTGGAGYTF. The DNA of the CDR3 is TGTGCCAGCAGCTCCGGGACAGGGGGCGCTGGCTACACCTTC.